These 18 T cell receptor beta chains were sequenced from one sample in a study of blood T cell repertoires in COVID-19. TCRdb's table, derived via immunoSEQ multiplex PCR, lists solely in-frame clones and lacks some. The repertoire consists of about 230,000 clones, with about 79% occurring once and the leading ten covering around 2.4%. The sequencing sample was made of peripheral blood. These receptors all come from a man aged 35 to 55 who had recovered from COVID-19.

The rearrangement uses TRBV21-1 and TRBJ2-1; the D call of TRBD2 is as the table states it, not checked on the DNA. TRBV21-1 counts as a pseudogene. There are 17 residues in the CDR3. The CDR3 is CASSKAQEWTTYAEQFF. DNA for the CDR3: TGTGCCAGCAGCAAAGCGCAGGAATGGACTACGTATGCTGAGCAGTTCTTC.

DNA for the CDR3: TGCGCCAGCAGCCAATATTGGACGGGGATCTCTGGAAACACCATATATTTT. This gives the protein CASSQYWTGISGNTIYF. This sequence joins TRBV4-1 and TRBJ1-3, with unresolved D. Trimming left V 2 bases short and J 0 bases short, with 14 bases between. This CDR3 spans 17 amino acids. Germline CDR1 MGHRA, CDR2 YSYEKL.

This chain uses TRBV6-2 or TRBV6-3 with TRBJ2-1; 8 bases line up with TRBD2. The V and J ends lost 3 bases and 2 bases, in that order; junction bases with no gene match: 3. This CDR3 comprises 15 residues. Germline assignment: CDR1 MNHEY and CDR2 SVGEGT. Here the CDR3 reads CASSYYGGAYNEQFF. The DNA for the CDR3 is TGTGCCAGCAGTTATTACGGGGGGGCCTACAATGAGCAGTTCTTC.

This chain joins TRBV11-2 and TRBJ2-1; D unclear. The CDR3 is 14 amino acids. V was cut by 10 bases and J by 0 bases, with 13 bases left in between. Germline lookup yields CDR1 SGHAT and CDR2 FQNNGV. As DNA, the CDR3 is TGTGCCACCTCCAGGTCCCTCTCCTACAATGAGCAGTTCTTC. Its translation: CATSRSLSYNEQFF.

The chain has TRBV27 and TRBJ1-4, with D possibly matching TRBD1 (6 bases). From germline, CDR1 is MNHEY and CDR2 SMNVEV (reference sequence). V shed 2 bases and J shed 5 bases, with 6 bases lying between them. There are 13 residues in the CDR3. CDR3 bases: TGTGCCAGCAGTTTAAGGGGGAATGAAAAACTGTTTTTT. Translated: CASSLRGNEKLFF.

This clone was seen more than once but under ten times. The chain carries TRBV21-1 and TRBJ1-2. TRBV21-1 is tagged as a pseudogene. The CDR3 is 10 residues long. The CDR3 protein is CASSNPLSTF. For the CDR3, the DNA is TGTGCCAGCAGCAACCCTCTTTCCACCTTC.

J is TRBJ2-7 and V is TRBV5-1; no firm D call. The length of the CDR3 is 13 residues. Germline lookup yields CDR1 SGHRS and CDR2 YFSETQ. Deletions cut 5 bases from V and 3 bases from J, with 12 bases between. CDR3 sequence reads: CASRESSYYEQYF. The CDR3 DNA is TGCGCCAGCAGGGAGTCTAGTTACTACGAGCAGTACTTC.

The rearrangement joins TRBV19 to TRBJ1-2; the D gene is possibly TRBD1 (6 bases). Germline V gene sequence: CDR1 LNHDA, CDR2 SQIVND (reference sequence). The CDR3 totals 16 residues. Trimming left V 3 bases short and J 6 bases short, with 20 bases between. In DNA form, the CDR3 reads TGTGCCAGTAGTATCCTTCAACCTACAGGGTCGAATGGCTACACCTTC. It is translated as CASSILQPTGSNGYTF.

In DNA, the CDR3 is TGTGCCATCAGTGAGAGCGGCTCTGGGGCCAACGTCCTGACTTTC. Protein product: CAISESGSGANVLTF. V and J are TRBV10-3 and TRBJ2-6; D might be TRBD2 (5 bases). CDR1 is ENHRY and CDR2 is SYGVKD in the germline V gene. Trimming pared 2 bases from V and 0 bases from J, leaving 5 bases between. The CDR3 consists of 15 residues.

V is TRBV29-1 and J is TRBJ2-1; D remains unclear. The CDR3 extends over 11 amino acids. The V gene's germline CDR1 is SQVTM and CDR2 ANQGSEA. Trimming took off 6 bases at V and 10 bases at J, with 13 bases between the two ends. CDR3 DNA sequence: TGCAGCGTCCCTTTCCCCGGGGAGCAGTTCTTC. Encoded protein: CSVPFPGEQFF.

The chain couples TRBV30 to TRBJ1-2, with 7 bases aligning to TRBD1. Per germline, CDR1 GTSNPN and CDR2 SVGIG (reference sequence). The J segment lost 4 bases and the V segment lost 1 base, leaving 9 bases of the junction unmatched. This CDR3 contains 15 residues. This CDR3 is CAWSGYRGMGYGYTF. The CDR3 DNA sequence: TGTGCCTGGAGTGGTTACAGGGGAATGGGCTATGGCTACACCTTC.

This clone has just a few counts. This sequence joins TRBV7-2 and TRBJ1-5, with a possible D match to TRBD1 (5 bases). V was clipped by 1 base and J by 2 bases, with 9 bases between them. Germline V CDR1 and CDR2: SGHTA, FQGNSA. This CDR3 spans 15 amino acids. The CDR3 sequence is CASSLVWGGNQPQHF. The CDR3 DNA reads as TGTGCCAGCAGCTTAGTTTGGGGGGGCAATCAGCCCCAGCATTTT.

J is TRBJ2-2 and V is TRBV5-1, with TRBD1 as a possible D gene (5 bases). The CDR3 consists of 14 residues. V gave up 4 bases and J gave up 2 bases, with 9 bases separating them. CDR1 is SGHRS and CDR2 is YFSETQ in the germline V gene. In DNA form, the CDR3 reads TGCGCCAGCAGCCCCGGACAAAACACCGGGGAGCTGTTTTTT. Its protein is CASSPGQNTGELFF.

The chain is built from TRBV9 and TRBJ2-2, with D possibly TRBD1 on 6 matching bases. The CDR3 contains 16 residues. Germline values: CDR1 SGDLS, CDR2 YYNGEE. V lost 3 bases and J 6 bases, leaving 18 bases between the germline ends. The DNA for the CDR3 is TGTGCCAGCAGCGGCCGGGACACCCTGATTTCCGGGGAGCTGTTTTTT. This codes for CASSGRDTLISGELFF.

This chain connects TRBV7-2 to TRBJ2-5, with D perhaps TRBD2 (5 bases). V gave up 1 base and J gave up 7 bases, with 16 bases separating them. CDR1 and CDR2 from the germline V gene are SGHTA and FQGNSA. This CDR3 comprises 15 residues. The CDR3 loop reads CASSLGSGAPGTQYF. The DNA of the CDR3 is TGTGCCAGCAGCTTAGGGAGCGGCGCCCCAGGGACCCAGTACTTC. Supplemented by reference TRBV7-2 and TRBJ2-5, the full variable domain reads GAGVSQSPSNKVTEKGKDVELRCDPISGHTALYWYRQSLGQGLEFLIYFQGNSAPDKSGLPSDRFSAERTGGSVSTLTIQRTQQEDSAVYLCASSLGSGAPGTQYFGPGTRLLVL.

The V and J genes are TRBV11-3 and TRBJ2-5; possible D gene TRBD2, 5 bases. V gave up 3 bases and J gave up 7 bases, with 12 bases separating them. There are 13 residues in the CDR3. The germline CDR1 and CDR2 sequences are SGHNT and YENEEA. DNA for the CDR3: TGTGCCAGCAGCTTGGGCTTGAGGGCGACCCAGTACTTC. Translated: CASSLGLRATQYF.

The chain couples TRBV4-3 to TRBJ1-6; TRBD1 matches at 7 bases. Looked up from germline, CDR1 is LGHNA and CDR2 is YSLEER. J lost 8 bases, V lost 0 bases, and 4 bases had no gene match. CDR3 size: 15 residues. CDR3 nucleotides: TGCGCCAGCAGCCAAGAAGGCAGGGGGGATTCACCCCTCCACTTT. Protein: CASSQEGRGDSPLHF.

This rearrangement joins TRBV3-1 (or the pseudogene TRBV3-2) to TRBJ1-1; D gene ambiguous. Trimming left V 5 bases short and J 1 base short, with 11 bases between. This CDR3 region has 14 residues. Germline loops: CDR1 LGHDT, CDR2 YNNKEL (reference sequence). CDR3 nucleotides: TGTGCCAGCAGCAGTGACACCGGGAACACTGAAGCTTTCTTT. Its translation: CASSSDTGNTEAFF.